The 9 T cell receptor beta chains below come from one sample, sequenced in a study of blood T cell repertoires in COVID-19. Assay used: immunoSEQ multiplex PCR; TCRdb lists only in-frame clones, some missing. The sample has about 210,000 clones, 70% to 90% seen once. Sequenced sample: peripheral blood. Every receptor here comes from a human donor in a cohort sampled during active COVID-19.

This clone was observed once. The rearrangement uses TRBV11-2 and TRBJ2-1; D is possibly TRBD2 (6 bases). The V gene lost 5 bases and the J gene lost 6 bases, with 23 bases spanning the gap. Germline CDR1 and CDR2: SGHAT and FQNNGV. The CDR3 runs 17 residues. The CDR3 loop reads CASSPPGVGHGPNEQFF. The CDR3 DNA sequence: TGTGCCAGCAGCCCCCCGGGGGTCGGGCACGGCCCCAATGAGCAGTTCTTC.

Only one count was recorded for this clone. The rearrangement links TRBV3-1 (or the pseudogene TRBV3-2) to TRBJ1-2; TRBD1 agrees at 10 bases. V lost 7 bases and J lost 7; bases outside the gene matches: 6. The CDR3 sequence is 13 residues long. CDR1 and CDR2 (germline): LGHDT, YNNKEL (reference sequence). As DNA, the CDR3 is TGTGCCAGCACCTTTGGACAGGGGGTTGGCTACACCTTC. Protein sequence: CASTFGQGVGYTF.

The rearrangement links TRBV19 to TRBJ2-3; the match to TRBD2 covers 8 bases. Trimming cost V 5 bases and J 6 bases; bases outside gene matches: 7. Germline V gene sequence: CDR1 LNHDA, CDR2 SQIVND (reference sequence). This CDR3 is built from 14 residues. The CDR3 DNA reads as TGTGCCAGTAGTCTGGGACTAGGGTCCGATACGCAGTATTTT. Translation gives CASSLGLGSDTQYF.

The chain is built from TRBV6-5 and TRBJ1-6; TRBD1 matches 7 bases. V was clipped by 6 bases and J by 7 bases; unmatched bases: 3. The CDR3 loop spans 13 amino acids. In germline, CDR1 is MNHEY, CDR2 SVGAGI. DNA of the CDR3: TGTGCCAGCAGGCGGACAGGAAATTCACCCCTCCACTTT. Translating gives CASRRTGNSPLHF.

The chain combines TRBV3-1 (or the pseudogene TRBV3-2) with TRBJ1-2; D not certain. V lost 3 bases, J lost 4 bases, and 6 bases lay in between. The germline V gene encodes CDR1 LGHDT and CDR2 YNNKEL (reference sequence). The CDR3 spans 12 residues. The CDR3 loop is CASSHSLYGYTF. In DNA form, the CDR3 reads TGTGCCAGCAGCCATTCCCTCTATGGCTACACCTTC.

The DNA of the CDR3 is TGTGCCAGCAGCGTAGAGCCTAGCGGGGGGGCAGATACGCAGTATTTT. Residues: CASSVEPSGGADTQYF. The V and J genes are TRBV9 and TRBJ2-3, with TRBD2 matching over 12 bases. J lost 4 bases, V lost 0 bases, and 3 bases had no gene match. The CDR3 has 16 residues. Looked up from germline, CDR1 is SGDLS and CDR2 is YYNGEE.

The chain is built from TRBV12-3 or TRBV12-4 and TRBJ1-1, with 8 bases fitting TRBD1. CDR3 length: 11 amino acids. V was clipped by 5 bases and J by 11 bases; unmatched bases: 4. Written as DNA, the CDR3 is TGTGCCAGCAGTGACCGACAGGGGGCTTTCTTT. Encoded protein: CASSDRQGAFF.

The chain is built from TRBV12-3 or TRBV12-4 and TRBJ1-2; perhaps TRBD1 as D (5 bases). The CDR3 runs to 13 residues. Trimming cost V 5 bases and J 4 bases, with 11 bases left between them. The CDR3 here is CASSRGTAYGYTF. CDR3 sequence (DNA): TGTGCCAGCAGTCGGGGGACCGCCTATGGCTACACCTTC.

This clone was found a few times. The V and J genes are TRBV7-2 and TRBJ2-1, with D maybe TRBD1 (5 bases). Germline V CDR1 and CDR2: SGHTA, FQGNSA. Between the trimmed V and J ends, which lost 1 base and 5 bases, there was a span of 9 bases. This CDR3 region has 14 residues. The CDR3 region is CASSLVARDNEQFF. Written as DNA, the CDR3 is TGTGCCAGCAGCTTAGTGGCCAGGGACAATGAGCAGTTCTTC.